Listed below are T cell receptor beta chains from one sample, sequenced in a study of T cells in Graves' hyperthyroidism and ophthalmopathy. TCRdb itself ran the multiplex PCR reads through MiXCR, one entry per CDR3 protein. The sample lists 330,000 or so distinct CDR3 sequences, approximately 18% occurring once. The material sequenced was blood. The receptor set was obtained from a man in his fifties or sixties with Graves' ophthalmopathy. Both conserved end residues are part of each CDR3. The order of the fields is J gene, clone size, V gene, D gene, CDR3 protein, CDR3 DNA. D genes are given only for firm matches. The listing skips clone size in some rows; elsewhere it reads once, few, many or a size class.

TRBJ2-1 | once | TRBV11-1 | TRBD2 | CASSPSGLAGIRGEQFF | TGTGCCAGCAGCCCGTCGGGACTAGCGGGGATCCGCGGGGAGCAGTTCTTC
TRBJ2-1 | - | TRBV5-1 | - | CASSLSGSGVNNEQFF | TGCGCCAGCAGCTTGTCAGGGTCCGGGGTAAACAATGAGCAGTTCTTC
TRBJ2-7 | - | TRBV5-8 | - | CASSLLQGPEQYF | TGTGCCAGCAGCTTGCTACAGGGTCCCGAGCAGTACTTC
TRBJ1-5 | few | TRBV18 | TRBD1 | CASSPGTDSNQPQHF | TGTGCCAGCTCACCTGGGACAGATAGCAATCAGCCCCAGCATTTT
TRBJ2-1 | many | TRBV11-2 | - | CASRAVHNEQFF | TGTGCCAGCAGAGCGGTCCACAATGAGCAGTTCTTC
TRBJ1-4 | - | TRBV28 | TRBD1 | CASSRTRQGGNEKLFF | TGTGCCAGCAGTCGCACCCGACAGGGAGGAAATGAAAAACTGTTTTTT
TRBJ1-6 | - | TRBV12-3/TRBV12-4 | - | CASSLRRDLVNSPLHF | TGTGCCAGCAGTTTGAGGAGGGATCTGGTGAATTCACCCCTCCACTTT
TRBJ2-2 | - | TRBV15 | TRBD1 | CATSRTKGGANTGELFF | TGTGCCACCAGCAGGACGAAAGGGGGCGCGAACACCGGGGAGCTGTTTTTT
TRBJ1-4 | - | TRBV6-5 | - | CASSYSGGKNEKLFF | TGTGCCAGCAGTTACTCGGGGGGCAAAAATGAAAAACTGTTTTTT
TRBJ2-7 | few | TRBV10-2 | - | CASSGSMRGRAGEQYF | TGCGCCAGCAGTGGGTCCATGAGGGGGAGGGCGGGCGAGCAGTACTTC
TRBJ2-3 | many | TRBV15 | - | CATSRDRVADTQYF | TGTGCCACCAGCAGAGATCGAGTAGCAGATACGCAGTATTTT
TRBJ2-7 | - | TRBV20-1 | TRBD2 | CSARGKLSGRDNEQYF | TGCAGTGCTAGGGGGAAACTTAGCGGGAGGGACAACGAGCAGTACTTC
TRBJ1-2 | - | TRBV6-1 | - | CASRPLQGDGYTF | TGTGCCAGCAGACCTCTTCAAGGAGACGGCTACACCTTC
TRBJ2-1 | - | TRBV12-3/TRBV12-4 | - | CASSSGHNNEQFF | TGTGCCAGCAGTTCGGGGCACAACAATGAGCAGTTCTTC
TRBJ2-5 | - | TRBV7-9 | TRBD2 | CASSTTSGETQYF | TGTGCCAGCAGCACGACTAGCGGCGAGACCCAGTACTTC
TRBJ1-5 | - | TRBV6-1 | - | CASSEGSQHF | TGTGCCAGCAGTGAGGGGTCCCAGCATTTT
TRBJ2-2 | - | TRBV24-1 | TRBD1 | CATSDTGTGGTGELFF | TGTGCCACCAGTGACACCGGGACAGGGGGCACCGGGGAGCTGTTTTTT
TRBJ2-7 | - | TRBV27 | - | CASSLGGTNYEQYF | TGTGCCAGCAGTTTGGGCGGGACCAACTACGAGCAGTACTTC
TRBJ2-3 | few | TRBV20-1 | - | CSAPDSISGADTQYF | TGCAGTGCGCCGGACAGTATTTCAGGAGCAGATACGCAGTATTTT
TRBJ2-1 | - | TRBV7-2 | - | CASSFRRSGNEQFF | TGTGCCAGCAGCTTCAGGAGGTCTGGTAATGAGCAGTTCTTC
TRBJ2-7 | many | TRBV7-9 | TRBD1 | CASSVGQGPYEQYF | TGTGCCAGCAGCGTCGGACAGGGCCCCTACGAGCAGTACTTC
TRBJ2-3 | many | TRBV20-1 | - | CSANPRVTDTQYF | TGCAGTGCTAATCCCAGGGTTACAGATACGCAGTATTTT
TRBJ2-2 | - | TRBV12-3/TRBV12-4 | - | CASTNRGITGELFF | TGTGCCAGCACCAATCGGGGCATCACCGGGGAGCTGTTTTTT
TRBJ1-1 | many | TRBV28 | - | CASSLSRGGKAFF | TGTGCCAGCAGTTTATCCCGAGGGGGGAAAGCTTTCTTT
TRBJ2-7 | - | TRBV20-1 | - | CSATSLGSGYEQYF | TGCAGTGCCACCTCACTAGGGAGTGGGTACGAGCAGTACTTC
TRBJ1-5 | - | TRBV19 | TRBD1 | CASSIQPGQGLYSNQPQHF | TGTGCCAGTAGTATCCAACCGGGACAGGGGCTTTATAGCAATCAGCCCCAGCATTTT
TRBJ2-3 | - | TRBV27 | - | CASSTGLPRTDTQYF | TGTGCCAGCAGTACAGGTCTTCCACGCACAGATACGCAGTATTTT
TRBJ2-3 | few | TRBV20-1 | - | CSARIGGGDTDTQYF | TGCAGTGCTAGAATTGGAGGGGGGGATACAGATACGCAGTATTTT
TRBJ2-3 | few | TRBV11-1 | - | CASSQGGENTQYF | TGTGCCAGCAGCCAAGGGGGTGAAAATACGCAGTATTTT
TRBJ2-7 | few | TRBV9 | - | CASSDGVDEQYF | TGTGCCAGCTCCGACGGGGTTGACGAGCAGTACTTC
TRBJ1-5 | many | TRBV11-2 | TRBD1 | CASSLHPTRTGTNQPQHF | TGTGCCAGCAGCTTACACCCAACGAGGACAGGGACTAATCAGCCCCAGCATTTT
TRBJ2-7 | many | TRBV9 | TRBD2 | CASSVGGSSYEQYF | TGTGCCAGCAGCGTTGGCGGGAGCTCCTACGAGCAGTACTTC
TRBJ2-5 | many | TRBV6-5 | - | CASSYPVGQSQETQYF | TGTGCCAGCAGTTACCCTGTAGGACAAAGTCAAGAGACCCAGTACTTC
TRBJ2-2 | few | TRBV19 | - | CASRPPGSTGELFF | TGTGCCAGTAGACCCCCAGGGAGCACCGGGGAGCTGTTTTTT
TRBJ2-2 | few | TRBV5-1 | TRBD2 | CASSEGLAGGVGELFF | TGCGCCAGCAGCGAGGGACTAGCGGGAGGTGTCGGGGAGCTGTTTTTT
TRBJ2-7 | many | TRBV6-5 | TRBD1 | CASSYTGGENEQYF | TGTGCCAGCAGTTACACAGGGGGAGAGAACGAGCAGTACTTC
TRBJ2-3 | many | TRBV11-2 | TRBD2 | CASSPRLAGVSTQYF | TGTGCCAGCAGCCCAAGACTAGCGGGAGTCTCTACGCAGTATTTT
TRBJ2-3 | few | TRBV3-1 | - | CASSQVRGDTQYF | TGTGCCAGCAGCCAAGTGAGAGGAGATACGCAGTATTTT
TRBJ2-3 | few | TRBV4-2 | - | CASSQDRAATQYF | TGTGCCAGCAGCCAAGATCGGGCCGCAACGCAGTATTTT